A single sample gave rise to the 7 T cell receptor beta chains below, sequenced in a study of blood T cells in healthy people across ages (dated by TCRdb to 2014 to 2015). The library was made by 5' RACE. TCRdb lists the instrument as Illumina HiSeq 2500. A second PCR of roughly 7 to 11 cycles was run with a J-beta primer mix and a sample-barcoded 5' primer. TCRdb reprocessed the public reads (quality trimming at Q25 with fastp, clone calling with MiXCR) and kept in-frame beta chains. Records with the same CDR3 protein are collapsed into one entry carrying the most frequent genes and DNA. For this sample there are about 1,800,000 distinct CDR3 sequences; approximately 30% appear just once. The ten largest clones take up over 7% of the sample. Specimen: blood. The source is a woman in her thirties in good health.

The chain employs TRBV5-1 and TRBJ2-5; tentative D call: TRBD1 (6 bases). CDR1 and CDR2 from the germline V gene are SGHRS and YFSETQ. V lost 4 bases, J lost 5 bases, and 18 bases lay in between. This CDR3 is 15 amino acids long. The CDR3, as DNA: TGCGCCAGCAGCGTGGGGGCAGGGCAACGGGAGACCCAGTACTTC. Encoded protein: CASSVGAGQRETQYF.

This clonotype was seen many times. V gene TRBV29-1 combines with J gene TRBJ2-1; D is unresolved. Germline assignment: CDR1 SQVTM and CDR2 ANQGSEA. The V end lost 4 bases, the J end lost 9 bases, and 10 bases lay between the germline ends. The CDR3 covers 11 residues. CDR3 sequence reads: CSVVLGIEQFF. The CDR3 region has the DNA TGCAGCGTTGTGTTAGGAATTGAGCAGTTCTTC.

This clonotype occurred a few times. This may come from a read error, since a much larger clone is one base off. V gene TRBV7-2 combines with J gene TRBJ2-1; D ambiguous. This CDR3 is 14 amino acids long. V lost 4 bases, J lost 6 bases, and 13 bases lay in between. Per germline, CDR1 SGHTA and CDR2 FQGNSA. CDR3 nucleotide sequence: TGTGCCAGCAGCTGTAGGAACATGGGCAATGAGCAGTTCTTC. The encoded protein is CASSCRNMGNEQFF.

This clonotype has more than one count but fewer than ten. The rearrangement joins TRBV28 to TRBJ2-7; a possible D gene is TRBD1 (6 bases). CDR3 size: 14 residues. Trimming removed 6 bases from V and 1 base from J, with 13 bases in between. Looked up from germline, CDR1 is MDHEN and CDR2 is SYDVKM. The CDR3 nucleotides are TGTGCCAGCAGCCTCACTGACAGGTCCTACGAGCAGTACTTC. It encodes CASSLTDRSYEQYF.

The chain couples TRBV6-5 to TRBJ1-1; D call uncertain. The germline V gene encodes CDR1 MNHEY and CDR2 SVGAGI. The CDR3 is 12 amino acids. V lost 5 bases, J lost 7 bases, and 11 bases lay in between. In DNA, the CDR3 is TGTGCCAGCAGTCGCACGGCCAATGAAGCTTTCTTT. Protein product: CASSRTANEAFF.

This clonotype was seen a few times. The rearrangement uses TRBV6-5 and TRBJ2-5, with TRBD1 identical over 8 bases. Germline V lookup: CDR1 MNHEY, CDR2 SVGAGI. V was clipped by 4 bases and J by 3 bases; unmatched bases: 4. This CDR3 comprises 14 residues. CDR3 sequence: CASSWTGKKETQYF. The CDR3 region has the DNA TGTGCCAGCAGTTGGACAGGGAAAAAAGAGACCCAGTACTTC.

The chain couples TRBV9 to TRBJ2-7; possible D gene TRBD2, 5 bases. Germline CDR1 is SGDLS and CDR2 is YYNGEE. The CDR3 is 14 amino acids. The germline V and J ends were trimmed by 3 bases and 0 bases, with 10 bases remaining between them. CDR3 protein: CASSALAFSYEQYF. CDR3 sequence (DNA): TGTGCCAGCAGCGCCTTAGCGTTCTCCTACGAGCAGTACTTC.